The present entry profiles one T cell receptor beta chain with its context. The data originate from a study of untreated major depressive disorder. Participants were all of European descent. The assay was immunoSEQ multiplex PCR, and TCRdb's table has in-frame clones only and misses some. The profile shows tens of thousands of clones, over 80% of them singletons. This receptor was obtained from a man aged 25 to 45 in good health. Sequencing was done on a sample of CD4+ T cells from PBMCs.

The DNA of the CDR3 is TGTGCCAGCAGCTTAAGGCAGGCCGGGACAGGTGGAATAAACCCTTATGGCTACACCTTC. Translating it yields CASSLRQAGTGGINPYGYTF. This chain connects TRBV7-8 to TRBJ1-2, with 8 bases that match TRBD1. The ends lost 2 bases at V and 5 bases at J; junction bases unmatched: 22. The germline V gene has CDR1 SGHVS and CDR2 FQNEAQ. The CDR3 covers 20 residues. Full variable domain (missing parts from reference TRBV7-8 and TRBJ1-2): GAGVSQSPRYKVAKRGQDVALRCDPISGHVSLFWYQQALGQGPEFLTYFQNEAQLDKSGLPSDRFFAERPEGSVSTLKIQRTQQEDSAVYLCASSLRQAGTGGINPYGYTFGSGTRLTVV.